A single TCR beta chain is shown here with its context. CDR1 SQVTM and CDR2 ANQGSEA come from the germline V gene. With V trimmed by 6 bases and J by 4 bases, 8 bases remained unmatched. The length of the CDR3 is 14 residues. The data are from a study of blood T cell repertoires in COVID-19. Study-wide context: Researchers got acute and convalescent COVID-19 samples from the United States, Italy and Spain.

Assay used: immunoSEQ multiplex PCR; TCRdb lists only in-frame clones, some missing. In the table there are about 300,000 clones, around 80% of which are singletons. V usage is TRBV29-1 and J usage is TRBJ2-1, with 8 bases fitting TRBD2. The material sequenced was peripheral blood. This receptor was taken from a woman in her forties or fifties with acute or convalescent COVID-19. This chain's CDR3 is CSVVREAVYNEQFF. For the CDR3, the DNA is TGCAGCGTGGTGCGGGAGGCGGTATACAATGAGCAGTTCTTC.